This TCR beta chain is from a study of patients and donors after allogeneic stem cell transplantation. This CDR3 comprises 12 residues. The V end was cut by 2 bases, the J end by 5 bases, with 6 bases between. From the RT-PCR reads, TCRdb called clonotypes with MiXCR, one entry per CDR3 protein. The data show more than 850,000 distinct CDR3 sequences, 15% to 20% seen once. This clonotype was found many times. The TCR sequence derives from a human donor who was either an allogeneic HSCT recipient or a stem cell or donor lymphocyte infusion donor (not recorded which). It is not recorded whose cells these are; they may come from a transplant donor. The V gene is TRBV12-3 or TRBV12-4, the J gene TRBJ1-2; D ambiguous. The sequencing input was blood, either unsorted or a sorted T cell fraction (not recorded which). CDR3 loop: CASSLTPYGYTF. The CDR3 region has the DNA TGTGCCAGCAGTTTAACACCTTATGGCTACACCTTC.